This TCR beta chain is drawn from a study of beta chain features in type 1 diabetes. Study observations and caveats: Across patients, naive, central memory and Treg TCRB repertoires exhibited apparently greater similarity than was observed across healthy donors. Although PCR might favor shorter templates, it would do so equally in patients and controls.

This clone was picked up a small number of times. Its antigen is unknown. The CDR3 contains 14 residues. The V gene lost 5 bases and the J gene lost 6 bases, with 16 bases spanning the gap. The germline CDR1 and CDR2 sequences are PRHDT and FYEKMQ (reference sequence). Sequencing targeted expressed TCRB transcripts, as all isolated RNA had been reverse transcribed. Produced via immunoSEQ multiplex PCR; TCRdb's table is partial and in-frame only. Among about 620,000 clones, 15% to 19% were seen once, and the ten largest hold 0.093%. The rearrangement links TRBV13 to TRBJ1-1; D may be TRBD1 (5 bases). This clonotype was sampled from a man between 18 and 29 years old in good health. Sequenced sample: naive CD4+ T cells from blood. The CDR3 bases are TGTGCCAGCAGCCCGGGGAGGCAGGGCGCTGAAGCTTTCTTT. Protein: CASSPGRQGAEAFF.